The 24 T cell receptor beta chains given below trace back to one sample, sequenced in a study of beta chain features in type 1 diabetes. The whole isolated RNA underwent reverse transcription, so sequencing captured expressed TCRB transcripts. TCRdb's copy holds only in-frame clones and misses some; the assay was immunoSEQ multiplex PCR. The sample shows under 550,000 clones, 11% of them seen only once. Sequencing was done on a sample of naive CD4+ T cells from blood. The receptors derive from a woman aged 18-29 years in good health.

The chain joins TRBV4-2 to TRBJ2-7, with D unresolved. V lost 4 bases, J lost 6 bases, and 13 bases lay in between. The CDR3 contains 13 residues. The germline CDR1 and CDR2 sequences are LGHNA and YNFKEQ. The CDR3 loop is CASSPPTGSEQYF. CDR3 bases: TGTGCCAGCAGCCCACCCACCGGTTCCGAGCAGTACTTC.

V is TRBV7-2 and J is TRBJ1-2; D remains ambiguous. V lost 0 bases and J lost 7, with 12 bases in between. The length of the CDR3 is 14 residues. The V gene's germline CDR1 is SGHTA and CDR2 FQGNSA. For the CDR3, the DNA is TGTGCCAGCAGCTTAGCTGGGATTTCGGGTGGCTACACCTTC. Its translation: CASSLAGISGGYTF.

This clone was observed a few times. This chain connects TRBV7-9 to TRBJ2-5; 7 nucleotides match TRBD1. The germline V gene has CDR1 SEHNR and CDR2 FQNEAQ (reference sequence). J lost 2 bases, V lost 0 bases, and 3 bases had no gene match. This CDR3 is built from 15 residues. Here the CDR3 reads CASSLAGTAQETQYF. CDR3 in DNA: TGTGCCAGCAGCTTAGCCGGGACAGCTCAAGAGACCCAGTACTTC.

The rearrangement uses TRBV7-8 and TRBJ2-1, with D possibly being TRBD1 (6 bases). Deletions cut 5 bases from V and 0 bases from J, with 17 bases between. Germline lookup yields CDR1 SGHVS and CDR2 FQNEAQ. The CDR3 covers 17 residues. CDR3 in amino acids: CASSPIRGGSSYNEQFF. CDR3 bases: TGTGCCAGCAGCCCCATCCGAGGGGGAAGCTCCTACAATGAGCAGTTCTTC. The full variable domain, in which reference TRBV7-8 and TRBJ2-1 provide the parts outside the CDR3, is GAGVSQSPRYKVAKRGQDVALRCDPISGHVSLFWYQQALGQGPEFLTYFQNEAQLDKSGLPSDRFFAERPEGSVSTLKIQRTQQEDSAVYLCASSPIRGGSSYNEQFFGPGTRLTVL.

This clone was counted a few times. V and J are TRBV28 and TRBJ1-2; 7 positions agree with TRBD1. V lost 8 bases and J lost 3; bases outside the gene matches: 9. CDR1 and CDR2 (germline): MDHEN, SYDVKM. The CDR3 covers 14 residues. The CDR3 DNA sequence: TGTGCCAGCCACAATAGCAGGGGGTACTATGGCTACACCTTC. Translated, it gives CASHNSRGYYGYTF.

In its sample, this clone was seen a few times. The V gene is TRBV4-3, the J gene TRBJ2-2; no firm D call. CDR1 is LGHNA and CDR2 is YSLEER in the germline V gene. Trimming stripped 1 base from V and 7 bases from J, with 4 bases between. This CDR3 has 12 residues. The CDR3 region has the DNA TGCGCCAGCAGCCAAGCTCGCGGGGAGCTGTTTTTT. The encoded protein is CASSQARGELFF.

Here the CDR3 DNA reads TGTGCCAGCAGTCCCGAGAACACCGGGGAGCTGTTTTTT. This translates into CASSPENTGELFF. The chain is built from TRBV25-1 and TRBJ2-2; D gene unclear. Trimming took 5 bases from V and 1 from J, leaving 5 bases between them. The CDR3 has 13 residues. Germline V CDR1 and CDR2: MGHDK, SYGVNS.

This clone has more than one count but fewer than ten. CDR3 loop: CASSGYRQARREQYF. In DNA form, the CDR3 reads TGTGCCAGCAGTGGTTACCGGCAGGCCCGCCGCGAGCAGTACTTC. The rearrangement uses TRBV25-1 and TRBJ2-7; no firm D call. This CDR3 spans 15 amino acids. Trimming stripped 4 bases from V and 6 bases from J, with 19 bases between. CDR1 and CDR2 from the germline V gene are MGHDK and SYGVNS.

The J gene is TRBJ1-1, the V gene TRBV7-9; D call uncertain. V lost 3 bases to trimming and J lost 8 bases, with 7 bases between them. The CDR3 length is 11 residues. Germline CDR1 reads SEHNR; CDR2 reads FQNEAQ (reference sequence). CDR3 sequence: CASSFGAEAFF. DNA for the CDR3: TGTGCCAGCAGCTTCGGAGCCGAAGCTTTCTTT.

There are a few counts of this clone. The J gene is TRBJ2-7, the V gene TRBV4-2, with D uncertain. The germline V and J ends were trimmed by 0 bases and 2 bases, with 8 bases remaining between them. This CDR3 spans 14 amino acids. CDR1 is LGHNA and CDR2 is YNFKEQ in the germline V gene. The CDR3 region has the DNA TGTGCCAGCAGCCAAGACCAGTCCACCTACGAGCAGTACTTC. Translation: CASSQDQSTYEQYF.

As for this clone: In the same sample, other DNA sequences code for this CDR3. This CDR3 reads CASRSAGNTGELFF. For the CDR3, the DNA is TGCGCCAGCAGGTCTGCGGGGAACACCGGGGAGCTGTTTTTT. The V gene is TRBV5-1, the J gene TRBJ2-2, with a tentative D call TRBD2 (5 bases). The germline V gene encodes CDR1 SGHRS and CDR2 YFSETQ. V shed 5 bases and J shed 1 base, with 9 bases lying between them. The CDR3 extends over 14 amino acids.

This clone occurred a few times. The V and J genes are TRBV7-2 and TRBJ2-2; D gene unclear. The germline V and J ends were trimmed by 5 bases and 7 bases, with 8 bases remaining between them. This CDR3 has 12 amino acids. CDR1 is SGHTA and CDR2 is FQGNSA in the germline V gene. CDR3 in DNA: TGTGCCAGCAGCCGGATTGGCGGGGAGCTGTTTTTT. Its translation is CASSRIGGELFF.

This clone was detected a few times. The chain uses TRBV10-3 and TRBJ2-3; the D gene could be TRBD1 or TRBD2 (6 bases each). Germline-derived CDR1 and CDR2 are ENHRY and SYGVKD. The CDR3 has 15 residues. The V end lost 3 bases, the J end lost 0 bases, and 10 bases lay between the germline ends. The CDR3 nucleotides read TGTGCCATCAGTGAATGGGGGGCTAGCACAGATACGCAGTATTTT. Translation gives CAISEWGASTDTQYF.

V is TRBV5-1 and J is TRBJ2-1; D is undetermined. Trimming stripped 0 bases from V and 6 bases from J, with 13 bases between. Germline V gives CDR1 SGHRS, CDR2 YFSETQ. This CDR3 contains 15 residues. CDR3 protein: CASSLESGTTNEQFF. CDR3 nucleotides: TGCGCCAGCAGCTTGGAGAGTGGCACGACCAATGAGCAGTTCTTC.

The V and J genes are TRBV27 and TRBJ2-1, with D perhaps matching TRBD1 (5 bases). Trimming cost V 7 bases and J 0 bases, with 16 bases left between them. CDR1 and CDR2 (germline): MNHEY, SMNVEV (reference sequence). The CDR3 length is 16 residues. CDR3 region: CASKAKQANSYNEQFF. In DNA form, the CDR3 reads TGTGCCAGCAAAGCAAAACAGGCAAACTCCTACAATGAGCAGTTCTTC.

This clone has more than one count but fewer than ten. This sequence joins TRBV5-1 and TRBJ1-2; D is uncertain. This CDR3 has 13 amino acids. Germline V gives CDR1 SGHRS, CDR2 YFSETQ. V was pared by 0 bases and J by 8 bases, with 11 bases between. CDR3 loop: CASSLDGLEGYTF. CDR3 sequence (DNA): TGCGCCAGCAGCTTGGACGGGCTGGAGGGCTACACCTTC.

In its sample, this clone was seen a few times. J is TRBJ1-6 and V is TRBV28; D is uncertain. This CDR3 region has 16 residues. Trimming shortened V by 2 bases and J by 7 bases, and 15 bases separated the two germline ends. Per germline, CDR1 MDHEN and CDR2 SYDVKM. The CDR3 region has the DNA TGTGCCAGCAGTTTAATGGGAGCCGGGAAGAATTCACCCCTCCACTTT. Protein: CASSLMGAGKNSPLHF.

This rearrangement joins TRBV2 to TRBJ2-2; D ambiguous. The CDR3 extends over 12 amino acids. Deletions cut 5 bases from V and 9 bases from J, with 10 bases between. Germline values: CDR1 SNHLY, CDR2 FYNNEI. CDR3: CASSSLVRELFF. CDR3 DNA: TGTGCCAGCAGTTCGCTAGTAAGGGAGCTGTTTTTT.

The rearrangement joins TRBV11-3 to TRBJ1-1; D remains unclear. CDR1 SGHNT and CDR2 YENEEA come from the germline V gene. The CDR3 sequence is 12 residues long. Deletions cut 3 bases from V and 5 bases from J, with 7 bases between. The CDR3 sequence: CASSFEGTEAFF. In nucleotides, the CDR3 is TGTGCCAGCAGCTTTGAGGGTACTGAAGCTTTCTTT.

V usage is TRBV11-2 and J usage is TRBJ2-5, with D perhaps matching TRBD1 or TRBD2 (6 bases each). This CDR3 comprises 14 residues. CDR1 and CDR2 (germline): SGHAT, FQNNGV. V shed 2 bases and J shed 7 bases, with 14 bases lying between them. CDR3 amino acids: CASSLWGAEGTQYF. The CDR3 coding sequence is TGTGCCAGCAGCTTATGGGGGGCAGAGGGGACCCAGTACTTC. Supplemented by reference TRBV11-2 and TRBJ2-5, the full variable domain reads EAGVAQSPRYKIIEKRQSVAFWCNPISGHATLYWYQQILGQGPKLLIQFQNNGVVDDSQLPKDRFSAERLKGVDSTLKIQPAKLEDSAVYLCASSLWGAEGTQYFGPGTRLLVL.

This sequence joins TRBV7-9 and TRBJ1-3; 8 positions agree with TRBD1. Germline values: CDR1 SEHNR, CDR2 FQNEAQ (reference sequence). The CDR3 extends over 16 amino acids. Trimming removed 6 bases from V and 4 bases from J; junction bases left unmatched: 11. The CDR3 spells CASRPDQGARGNTIYF. Here the CDR3 DNA reads TGTGCCAGCAGACCGGATCAGGGGGCGCGCGGAAACACCATATATTTT.

The table lists this clone with a few counts. This chain connects TRBV7-2 to TRBJ2-7, with 11 bases lining up with TRBD2. Germline V gives CDR1 SGHTA, CDR2 FQGNSA. The length of the CDR3 is 14 residues. V lost 5 bases and J lost 5; bases outside the gene matches: 5. CDR3 sequence reads: CASSIQLAGDEQYF. The CDR3, as DNA: TGTGCCAGCAGCATCCAACTAGCGGGAGACGAGCAGTACTTC.

This clone was seen a handful of times. The chain recombines TRBV19 with TRBJ2-1, with a possible D match to TRBD1 (7 bases). The germline gives CDR1 LNHDA, CDR2 SQIVND (reference sequence). Trimming took 7 bases from V and 4 from J, leaving 11 bases between them. CDR3 length equals 13 residues. Written as DNA, the CDR3 is TGTGCCAGTACCCAGGGGGGATACAATGAGCAGTTCTTC. Translation gives CASTQGGYNEQFF. Using reference TRBV19 and TRBJ2-1 for the parts outside the CDR3, the full variable domain is DGGITQSPKYLFRKEGQNVTLSCEQNLNHDAMYWYRQDPGQGLRLIYYSQIVNDFQKGDIAEGYSVSREKKESFPLTVTSAQKNPTAFYLCASTQGGYNEQFFGPGTRLTVL.

This clone has more than one count but fewer than ten. This chain joins TRBV18 and TRBJ2-7; 9 nucleotides match TRBD2. The CDR3 consists of 15 residues. The V segment lost 3 bases and the J segment 5 bases; nucleotides outside the gene matches: 8. Per the germline V gene, CDR1 is KGHSH and CDR2 is LQKENI. The CDR3 protein is CASSPSGSGGNEQYF. The DNA for the CDR3 is TGTGCCAGCTCACCTAGCGGGAGCGGGGGGAACGAGCAGTACTTC.